This T cell receptor (beta chain) was identified during a study of blood T cells in healthy people across ages. Donation came from healthy Caucasian individuals in Russia who were aged about 6 to 90. This clonotype was picked up a small number of times. The CDR3 sequence is 14 residues long. Germline loops: CDR1 SSHAT, CDR2 FNYEAQ (reference sequence). Primed by a sample-barcoded 5' primer and a J-beta primer mix, a second PCR proceeded for about 7 to 11 cycles. TCRdb processed the 5' RACE reads anew with MiXCR; each CDR3 protein has one entry. This table has about 930,000 distinct CDR3 sequences, around 29% appearing once. These same data were also listed under a study on T cells of mothers and their children.

The genes are TRBV7-7 and TRBJ2-7; 12 bases line up with TRBD2. The DNA end is more similar to TRBJ2-5, so the J call may be wrong. The receptor was isolated from a woman between 40 and 50 years old in good health. Sequencing was carried out using blood. CDR3 in DNA: TGTGCCAGCAGCCATGGACTAGCGGGGGAGACCCAGTACTTC. This encodes CASSHGLAGETQYF.